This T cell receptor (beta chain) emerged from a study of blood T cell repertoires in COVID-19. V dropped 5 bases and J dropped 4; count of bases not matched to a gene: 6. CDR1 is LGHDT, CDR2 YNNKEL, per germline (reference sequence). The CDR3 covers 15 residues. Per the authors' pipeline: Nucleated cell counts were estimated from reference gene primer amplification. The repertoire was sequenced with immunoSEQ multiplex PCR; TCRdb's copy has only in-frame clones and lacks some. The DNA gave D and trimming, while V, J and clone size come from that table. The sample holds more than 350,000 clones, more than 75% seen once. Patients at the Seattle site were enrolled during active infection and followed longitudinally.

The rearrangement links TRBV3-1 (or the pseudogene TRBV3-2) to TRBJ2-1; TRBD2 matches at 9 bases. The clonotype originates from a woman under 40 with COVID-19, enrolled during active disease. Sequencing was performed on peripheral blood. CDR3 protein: CASSYSGSGYNEQFF. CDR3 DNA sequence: TGTGCCAGCAGCTATAGCGGGAGCGGGTACAATGAGCAGTTCTTC.